What follows describes a single TCR beta chain. Its antigen remains unidentified. This record comes from a study of post-analysis software for immune sequencing data. Study-level results: In patients, TRBV5-6, TRBV5-1 and TRBV20-1 belonged to five or six TRBV segments found more frequently than in controls.

The CDR3 covers 14 residues. Germline CDR1 and CDR2: DFQATT and SNEGSKA (reference sequence). V lost 2 bases and J lost 6; bases outside the gene matches: 6. Unique molecular identifiers had been added to the TCR beta cDNA libraries. TCRdb called the PCR reads again in MiXCR, with one record for every CDR3 protein. Of approximately 770,000 distinct CDR3 sequences in the sample, about 43% were seen once. Sequenced input: blood. This TCR derives from a girl aged 10 to 17 with multiple sclerosis. The rearrangement links TRBV20-1 to TRBJ2-7; 11 bases agree with TRBD1. The CDR3 DNA follows: TGCAGTGCTAGACCCGACGGGACAGGGGGCGAGCAGTACTTC. Translating gives CSARPDGTGGEQYF.